This T cell receptor (beta chain) was sequenced for a study of CD8+CD57+ T cells in acquired aplastic anemia listed by TCRdb under 2018. Background for the entire study: A mean of about 3.2 ug of DNA, ranging from about 0.2 to 27.4 ug, was extracted from sorted CD4+ and CD8+ cells. An average of around 9.8 million reads for CD4+ cells and 11 million or so reads for CD8+ cells was obtained from healthy donor samples. What the study reported, not specific to this receptor: Patients and healthy controls showed no significant difference in CD8+ Simpson's diversity (P=0.060). Although around 30 CD8+ CDR3 sequences were shared by patients and controls, these sequences appeared highly expressed in patients and within the immunodominant clones of patients.

Profiling of TCR beta VDJ combinations and CDR3 sequences used genomic DNA as the template. An Illumina HiSeq 2000 was the platform used for TCR repertoire sequencing. The paper's data handling went like this. Repertoires were assessed using TRBV/TRBJ rearrangement plots, CDR3 size and DJ length profiles, and Simpson's diversity index. Whichever DNA sequence was most abundant in the deep sequencing data was defined as the immunodominant clone. CDR3 amino acid sequences were screened for sharing across subjects and compared with published repertoires and the VDJdb database. TCRdb took the public reads, trimmed them with fastp at Q25, ran MiXCR for clone calling and kept in-frame beta chains. Rows with a matching CDR3 protein are joined into one entry that keeps the most common DNA and genes. These V and J calls originate from TCRdb's pipeline instead of the authors' own analysis. Counted in this sample were some 44,000 distinct CDR3 sequences; 65% to 70% of them appeared once. The ten largest clones add up to 20% to 30% of the sample.

Including the terminal cysteine and phenylalanine, the CDR3 comprises 15 residues. Of the read, only the CDR3 DNA is kept; its 45 bases are in frame from base 1. Ends trimmed: V by 6 bases, J by 6 bases; bases unmatched to a gene: 11. As encoded in the germline V gene, CDR1 is SGHAT while CDR2 is FQNNGV. TCR repertoires of sorted CD4+ and CD8+ blood T cells from severe aplastic anemia patients and healthy subjects were deep-sequenced in the study. Ficoll-Paque density gradient centrifugation was used to isolate peripheral blood mononuclear cells. Before DNA was extracted, CD4+ and CD8+ T cells were sorted using either FACS or magnetic beads. About this clonotype itself: Its antigen is not yet known. No clone much larger than this one lies a single base away; base qualities are absent.

The chain couples TRBV11-2 to TRBJ2-1, and TRBD2 matches 7 of the central bases. Sequenced sample: sorted CD4+, CD8+, or CD8+CD57+ T cells (not recorded which) from PBMCs. This TCR derives from a human donor in good health, serving as a control. The DNA sequence is as follows: TGTGCCAGCAGTATCCCGGGGGGATTGGGCAATGAGCAGTTCTTC. Its coded protein is CASSIPGGLGNEQFF.